These 32 T cell receptor beta chains were all obtained from the same sample, sequenced in a study of CD8 T cells in Susac syndrome. Random-hexamer reverse transcription was applied to roughly 0.5 to 1 ug RNA. Via MiXCR, TCRdb re-called the immunoSEQ multiplex PCR reads, giving one row per CDR3 protein. This sample has a few hundred thousand distinct CDR3 sequences, with 93% found just once. Input material: CD4+ T cells from PBMCs. Receptor source: a human donor with multiple sclerosis.

The J gene is TRBJ2-7, the V gene TRBV4-1, with 7 bases that match TRBD1. The CDR3 extends over 17 amino acids. With 0 bases clipped from V and 2 bases from J, the junction kept 10 bases outside the gene matches. Germline V gene sequence: CDR1 MGHRA, CDR2 YSYEKL. The CDR3 DNA reads as TGCGCCAGCAGCCAAGATCCCGGGACAGCGTACCCCTACGAGCAGTACTTC. Its protein product is CASSQDPGTAYPYEQYF.

The chain carries TRBV30 and TRBJ1-5, with a possible D match to TRBD1 (6 bases). The CDR3 is 13 residues long. The ends were cut back, 3 bases at V and 7 bases at J, with 13 bases in the middle. The V gene's germline CDR1 is GTSNPN and CDR2 SVGIG (reference sequence). As DNA, the CDR3 is TGTGCCTGGAGCCGTGAGGGGGTGCAGCCCCAGCATTTT. Translating gives CAWSREGVQPQHF.

V gene TRBV20-1 combines with J gene TRBJ2-5, with 8 bases identical to TRBD2. V dropped 6 bases and J dropped 4; count of bases not matched to a gene: 13. Germline V gene lookup returns CDR1 DFQATT and CDR2 SNEGSKA (reference sequence). The CDR3 runs to 15 residues. The CDR3 sequence: CSASRPAGVGETQYF. The DNA of the CDR3 is TGCAGTGCAAGCCGGCCAGCGGGAGTGGGAGAGACCCAGTACTTC.

The chain uses TRBV2 and TRBJ2-5; tentative D call: TRBD1 (5 bases). Trimming removed 1 base at V and 7 bases at J, with 10 bases between. The CDR3 loop spans 13 amino acids. CDR1 is SNHLY, CDR2 FYNNEI, per germline. CDR3 amino acids: CASSEGGRGTQYF. The CDR3 DNA reads as TGTGCCAGCAGTGAAGGGGGCCGCGGGACCCAGTACTTC.

This chain links TRBV6-5 with TRBJ2-1; weak D call: TRBD2 (5 bases). CDR3 length: 19 amino acids. Between the trimmed V and J ends, which lost 5 bases and 0 bases, there was a span of 23 bases. The germline CDR1 and CDR2 sequences are MNHEY and SVGAGI. In nucleotides, the CDR3 is TGTGCCAGCAGTCACCCGGAGGAACAGTCCCCACTCTCCTACAATGAGCAGTTCTTC. Encoded protein: CASSHPEEQSPLSYNEQFF.

The chain uses TRBV9 and TRBJ1-1, with D uncertain. The V gene's germline CDR1 is SGDLS and CDR2 YYNGEE. The CDR3 has 14 residues. V was pared by 4 bases and J by 0 bases, with 10 bases between. The CDR3 spells CASSLNILNTEAFF. The CDR3 DNA follows: TGTGCCAGCAGCCTGAACATCCTGAACACTGAAGCTTTCTTT.

The rearrangement joins TRBV2 to TRBJ2-4; D is undetermined. V was trimmed by 4 bases and J by 5 bases, leaving 15 bases between them. The CDR3 consists of 15 residues. Germline lookup yields CDR1 SNHLY and CDR2 FYNNEI. Here the CDR3 reads CASSAEQIPQNIQYF. CDR3 nucleotides: TGTGCCAGCAGTGCGGAGCAGATCCCCCAAAACATTCAGTACTTC.

The chain recombines TRBV6-5 with TRBJ2-2; 7 nucleotides match TRBD2. CDR3 length: 13 residues. Germline V gene sequence: CDR1 MNHEY, CDR2 SVGAGI. Unmatched junction bases numbered 4, after V lost 6 bases and J lost 6 bases. Here the CDR3 reads CASRLGLAGELFF. CDR3 nucleotide sequence: TGTGCCAGCAGGCTCGGACTAGCCGGGGAGCTGTTTTTT.

This chain uses TRBV20-1 with TRBJ2-2; D gene uncertain. Germline lookup yields CDR1 DFQATT and CDR2 SNEGSKA (reference sequence). Trimming removed 0 bases at V and 4 bases at J, with 12 bases between. The CDR3 runs 15 residues. In DNA, the CDR3 is TGCAGTGCTAGAGATGGCCAGCGAGCCACCGGGGAGCTGTTTTTT. Residues: CSARDGQRATGELFF.

The chain carries TRBV6-2 or TRBV6-3 and TRBJ1-2; D not resolved. The V end lost 4 bases, the J end lost 5 bases, and 8 bases lay between the germline ends. The CDR3 consists of 12 residues. Germline V lookup: CDR1 MNHEY, CDR2 SVGEGT. Here the CDR3 reads CASSFADYGYTF. The CDR3 bases are TGTGCCAGCAGTTTCGCGGATTATGGCTACACCTTC.

The chain employs TRBV16 and TRBJ1-2, with D possibly being TRBD1 (5 bases). V lost 2 bases, J lost 7 bases, and 8 bases lay in between. CDR3 length: 12 amino acids. Per the germline V gene, CDR1 is KGHSY and CDR2 is FQNENV. The CDR3 is CASSQSRAGYTF. The CDR3, as DNA: TGTGCCAGCAGCCAAAGCAGGGCTGGCTACACCTTC.

The chain has TRBV7-8 and TRBJ2-7, with 7 bases matching TRBD2. V lost 3 bases, J lost 6 bases, and 8 bases stayed unmatched. The germline CDR1 and CDR2 sequences are SGHVS and FQNEAQ. The CDR3 has 14 residues. The CDR3 DNA follows: TGTGCCAGCAGCTTGGGGGGGGTCGTGAGCGAGCAGTACTTC. It is translated as CASSLGGVVSEQYF. Filled out from reference TRBV7-8 and TRBJ2-7, the complete variable domain reads GAGVSQSPRYKVAKRGQDVALRCDPISGHVSLFWYQQALGQGPEFLTYFQNEAQLDKSGLPSDRFFAERPEGSVSTLKIQRTQQEDSAVYLCASSLGGVVSEQYFGPGTRLTVT.

V is TRBV4-1 and J is TRBJ2-5; TRBD2 aligns across 9 bases. The germline CDR1 and CDR2 sequences are MGHRA and YSYEKL. The CDR3 runs to 17 residues. J gave up 4 bases and V 4 bases, and 13 bases lay outside the gene matches. The CDR3 DNA reads TGCGCCAGCAGCCCCGGACGGTACGGGACTAGCTCAGAGACCCAGTACTTC. This codes for CASSPGRYGTSSETQYF.

V is TRBV5-1 and J is TRBJ2-7; D gene ambiguous. The germline V gene encodes CDR1 SGHRS and CDR2 YFSETQ. The V end lost 3 bases, the J end lost 0 bases, and 13 bases lay between the germline ends. The CDR3 sequence is 15 residues long. In DNA form, the CDR3 reads TGCGCCAGCAGCTCACAAGGTGACACCTCCTACGAGCAGTACTTC. Its translation is CASSSQGDTSYEQYF.

The chain carries TRBV29-1 and TRBJ1-2; maybe TRBD1 (5 bases). Germline V gene lookup returns CDR1 SQVTM and CDR2 ANQGSEA. The CDR3 is made up of 12 amino acids. Here the CDR3 reads CSDTRDGYGYTF. CDR3 DNA sequence: TGCTCCGATACCAGGGACGGCTATGGCTACACCTTC.

The rearrangement uses TRBV7-2 and TRBJ1-3; a weak D match, TRBD1 (5 bases). Trimming stripped 4 bases from V and 0 bases from J, with 13 bases between. The CDR3 has 16 residues. The germline V gene encodes CDR1 SGHTA and CDR2 FQGNSA. The CDR3 is CASSSRDGYSGNTIYF. CDR3 in DNA: TGTGCCAGCAGCTCTAGGGACGGATACTCTGGAAACACCATATATTTT.

The J gene is TRBJ1-4, the V gene TRBV10-3; D is unresolved. Trimming removed 0 bases at V and 5 bases at J, with 7 bases between. Germline assignment: CDR1 ENHRY and CDR2 SYGVKD. This CDR3 is built from 14 residues. The CDR3 spells CAISESAENEKLFF. The CDR3 region has the DNA TGTGCCATCAGTGAGTCGGCTGAAAATGAAAAACTGTTTTTT.

As DNA, the CDR3 is TGTGCCAGCAGCCGCAGTGCAACTAATGAAAAACTGTTTTTT. Its protein product is CASSRSATNEKLFF. This rearrangement joins TRBV28 to TRBJ1-4; no definite D call. The CDR3 runs 14 residues. Germline V gives CDR1 MDHEN, CDR2 SYDVKM. Trimming shortened V by 6 bases and J by 0 bases, and 8 bases separated the two germline ends.

CDR3 DNA sequence: TGTGCCAGTACAAGTAGTGGGGATACGCAGTATTTT. Translated, it gives CASTSSGDTQYF. The genes are TRBV19 and TRBJ2-3; unclear D gene. The CDR3 spans 12 residues. Trimming cost V 7 bases and J 6 bases, with 11 bases left between them. Germline V gene sequence: CDR1 LNHDA, CDR2 SQIVND (reference sequence).

This clonotype was seen only once. This chain joins TRBV7-2 and TRBJ2-3; TRBD2 matches 8 bases. Trimming cost V 3 bases and J 5 bases; bases outside gene matches: 1. The CDR3 loop spans 13 amino acids. Germline CDR1 SGHTA, CDR2 FQGNSA. This CDR3 is CASSFAGGDTQYF. The CDR3 DNA reads TGTGCCAGCAGCTTCGCGGGGGGAGATACGCAGTATTTT.

The CDR3: CASSHGRGEKLFF. DNA of the CDR3: TGTGCCAGCAGCCACGGTCGGGGGGAAAAACTGTTTTTT. The J gene is TRBJ1-4, the V gene TRBV14, with D perhaps TRBD1 (5 bases). There are 13 residues in the CDR3. Germline-derived CDR1 and CDR2 are SGHDN and FVKESK. V was trimmed by 3 bases and J by 8 bases, leaving 10 bases between them.

The chain recombines TRBV18 with TRBJ2-2; tentatively, D is TRBD2 (5 bases). The CDR3 length is 15 residues. The germline V gene has CDR1 KGHSH and CDR2 LQKENI. The germline V and J ends were trimmed by 3 bases and 4 bases, with 12 bases remaining between them. This chain's CDR3 is CASSPAGGFTGELFF. DNA of the CDR3: TGTGCCAGCTCACCGGCTGGCGGGTTCACCGGGGAGCTGTTTTTT. Supplemented by reference TRBV18 and TRBJ2-2, the full variable domain reads NAGVMQNPRHLVRRRGQEARLRCSPMKGHSHVYWYRQLPEEGLKFMVYLQKENIIDESGMPKERFSAEFPKEGPSILRIQQVVRGDSAAYFCASSPAGGFTGELFFGEGSRLTVL.

The V gene is TRBV3-1, the J gene TRBJ1-6; D call uncertain. V was pared by 0 bases and J by 7 bases, with 7 bases between. CDR1 is LGHDT, CDR2 YNNKEL, per germline (reference sequence). CDR3 size: 14 residues. DNA for the CDR3: TGTGCCAGCAGCCAAGATGCGGCGAATTCACCCCTCCACTTT. Its protein is CASSQDAANSPLHF. The entire variable domain, with the rest obtained from reference TRBV3-1 and TRBJ1-6, is as follows: DTAVSQTPKYLVTQMGNDKSIKCEQNLGHDTMYWYKQDSKKFLKIMFSYNNKELIINETVPNRFSPKSPDKAHLNLHINSLELGDSAVYFCASSQDAANSPLHFGNGTRLTVT.

The rearrangement uses TRBV19 and TRBJ1-5; D gene ambiguous. The CDR3 is 15 residues long. Trimming shortened V by 2 bases and J by 9 bases, and 17 bases separated the two germline ends. Germline V CDR1 and CDR2: LNHDA, SQIVND (reference sequence). The CDR3 nucleotides read TGTGCCAGTAGTATACCAGGACTTACTGAAGGGCCCCAGCATTTT. Translation: CASSIPGLTEGPQHF.

The chain joins TRBV11-1 to TRBJ2-5, with 8 bases aligning to TRBD1. This CDR3 is 14 amino acids long. Germline CDR1 SGHAT, CDR2 FQDESV (reference sequence). J lost 2 bases, V lost 4 bases, and 3 bases had no gene match. In DNA form, the CDR3 reads TGTGCCAGCAGCTCTGGACAGGGACAAGAGACCCAGTACTTC. Amino acids: CASSSGQGQETQYF.

This clonotype has only one observation. CDR3 in DNA: TGTGCCAGCAGCCCCCGAGGGGGGGGTTCGCGTAATTCACCCCTCCACTTT. It yields the protein CASSPRGGGSRNSPLHF. This chain uses TRBV6-1 with TRBJ1-6, with a weak D call TRBD1 (6 bases). V was shortened by 6 bases and J by 6 bases, with 21 bases between the two germline ends. CDR1 is MNHNS and CDR2 is SASEGT in the germline V gene. The CDR3 spans 17 residues.

V is TRBV5-1 and J is TRBJ2-3; TRBD1 matches 8 bases. This CDR3 is built from 15 residues. Germline V lookup: CDR1 SGHRS, CDR2 YFSETQ. Unmatched junction bases numbered 6, after V lost 4 bases and J lost 2 bases. The CDR3 nucleotides read TGCGCCAGCAGCCGCGGGACAGGACCCACAGATACGCAGTATTTT. Encoded protein: CASSRGTGPTDTQYF.

The chain employs TRBV27 and TRBJ2-5; D might be TRBD2 (5 bases). Germline values: CDR1 MNHEY, CDR2 SMNVEV (reference sequence). V was trimmed by 2 bases and J by 3 bases, leaving 16 bases between them. This CDR3 contains 16 residues. CDR3 region: CASSLPPPGSEETQYF. The CDR3 DNA is TGTGCCAGCAGTTTACCCCCACCGGGATCCGAAGAGACCCAGTACTTC.

This rearrangement joins TRBV6-5 to TRBJ1-1; 8 bases map to TRBD1. Germline trimming cut 2 bases from V and 1 base from J; bases unmatched to any gene: 6. The CDR3 is 16 amino acids. CDR1 is MNHEY and CDR2 is SVGAGI in the germline V gene. For the CDR3, the DNA is TGTGCCAGCAGTTACCGGGGGCAGGGGGCGAACACTGAAGCTTTCTTT. It yields the protein CASSYRGQGANTEAFF.

The gene calls are TRBV12-3 or TRBV12-4 and TRBJ2-6; the match to TRBD1 covers 7 bases. Trimming at V came to 6 bases and at J to 0 bases, leaving 2 bases not matched to a gene. CDR3 length: 15 residues. CDR3 protein: CASRYRGSGANVLTF. In nucleotides, the CDR3 is TGTGCCAGCAGGTACAGGGGCTCTGGGGCCAACGTCCTGACTTTC.

This chain connects TRBV5-6 to TRBJ1-4; a weak D match, TRBD1 (5 bases). The CDR3 extends over 16 amino acids. The V end lost 1 base, the J end lost 7 bases, and 17 bases lay between the germline ends. Germline loops: CDR1 SGHDT, CDR2 YYEEEE. In nucleotides, the CDR3 is TGTGCCAGCAGCTTGAGGAGGCAGGGTTCATCTGAAAAACTGTTTTTT. It codes for CASSLRRQGSSEKLFF.

The chain links TRBV9 to TRBJ1-1; possibly TRBD1 for D (5 bases). The length of the CDR3 is 13 residues. CDR1 and CDR2 from the germline V gene are SGDLS and YYNGEE. Trimming took off 1 base at V and 6 bases at J, with 10 bases between the two ends. CDR3 in DNA: TGTGCCAGCAGCGTAAGGGGAGGGCCTGAAGCTTTCTTT. It is translated as CASSVRGGPEAFF.